This TCR beta chain originates from a study of blood T cell repertoires in COVID-19. Method: immunoSEQ multiplex PCR; TCRdb's copy keeps in-frame clones and lacks some. The sample carries about 380,000 clones, approximately 88% recorded once. Germline CDR1 is MDHEN and CDR2 is SYDVKM. This CDR3 region has 16 residues. Trimming took 5 bases from V and 5 from J; bases not matched to a gene: 11. V usage is TRBV28 and J usage is TRBJ1-2; 10 bases align to TRBD1. Sequenced: peripheral blood. The receptor comes from a man between 40 and 49 years old with acute or convalescent COVID-19. CDR3 sequence (DNA): TGTGCCAGCAGTAAGGGGACAGGGGCCGCGGGGTATGGCTACACCTTC. Protein product: CASSKGTGAAGYGYTF.